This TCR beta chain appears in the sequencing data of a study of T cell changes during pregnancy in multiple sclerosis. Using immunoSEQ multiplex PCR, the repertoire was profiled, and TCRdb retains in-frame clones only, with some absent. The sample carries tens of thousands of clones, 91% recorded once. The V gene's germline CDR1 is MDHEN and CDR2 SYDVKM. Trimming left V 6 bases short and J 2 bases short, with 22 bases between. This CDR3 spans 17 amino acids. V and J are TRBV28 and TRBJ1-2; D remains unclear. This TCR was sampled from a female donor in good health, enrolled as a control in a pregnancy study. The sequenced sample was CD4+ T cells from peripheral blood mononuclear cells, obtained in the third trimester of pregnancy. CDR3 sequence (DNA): TGTGCCAGCAGGGAGGGAGGTGAAAGAGGGCTAAACTATGGCTACACCTTC. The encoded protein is CASREGGERGLNYGYTF.